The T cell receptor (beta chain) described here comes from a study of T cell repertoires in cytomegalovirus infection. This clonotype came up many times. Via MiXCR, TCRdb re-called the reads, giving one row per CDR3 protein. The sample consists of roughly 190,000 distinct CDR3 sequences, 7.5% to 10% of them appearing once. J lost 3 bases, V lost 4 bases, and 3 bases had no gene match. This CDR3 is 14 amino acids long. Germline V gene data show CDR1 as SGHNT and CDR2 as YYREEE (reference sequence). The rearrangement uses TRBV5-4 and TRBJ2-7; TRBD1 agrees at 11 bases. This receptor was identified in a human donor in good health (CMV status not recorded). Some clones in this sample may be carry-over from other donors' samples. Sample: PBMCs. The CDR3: CASSAGTGGYEQYF. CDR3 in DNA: TGTGCCAGCAGCGCGGGGACAGGGGGCTACGAGCAGTACTTC. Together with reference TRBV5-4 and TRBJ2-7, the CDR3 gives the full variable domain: ETGVTQSPTHLIKTRGQQVTLRCSSQSGHNTVSWYQQALGQGPQFIFQYYREEENGRGNFPPRFSGLQFPNYSSELNVNALELDDSALYLCASSAGTGGYEQYFGPGTRLTVT.